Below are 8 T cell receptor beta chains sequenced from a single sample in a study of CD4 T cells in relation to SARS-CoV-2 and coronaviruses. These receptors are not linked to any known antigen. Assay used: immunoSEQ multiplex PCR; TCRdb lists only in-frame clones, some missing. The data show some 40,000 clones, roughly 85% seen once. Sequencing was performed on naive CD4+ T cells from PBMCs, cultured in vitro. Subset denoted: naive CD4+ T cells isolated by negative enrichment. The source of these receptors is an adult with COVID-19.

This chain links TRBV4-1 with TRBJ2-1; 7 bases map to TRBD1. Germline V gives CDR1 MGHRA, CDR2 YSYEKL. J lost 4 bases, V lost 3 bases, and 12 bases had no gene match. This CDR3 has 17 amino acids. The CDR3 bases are TGCGCCAGCAGCCAGTTATTAGGACAGGCCCCTTACAATGAGCAGTTCTTC. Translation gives CASSQLLGQAPYNEQFF.

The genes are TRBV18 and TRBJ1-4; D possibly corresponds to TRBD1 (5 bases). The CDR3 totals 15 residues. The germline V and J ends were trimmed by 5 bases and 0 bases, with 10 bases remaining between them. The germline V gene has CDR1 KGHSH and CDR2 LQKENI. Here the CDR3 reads CASSSAGPTNEKLFF. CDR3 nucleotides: TGTGCCAGCTCATCCGCAGGGCCAACTAATGAAAAACTGTTTTTT.

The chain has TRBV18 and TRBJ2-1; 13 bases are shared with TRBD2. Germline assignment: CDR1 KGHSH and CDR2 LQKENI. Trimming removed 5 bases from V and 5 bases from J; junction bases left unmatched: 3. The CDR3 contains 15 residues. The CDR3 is CASSTGTSGNNEQFF. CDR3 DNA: TGTGCCAGCTCAACCGGGACTAGCGGGAACAATGAGCAGTTCTTC.

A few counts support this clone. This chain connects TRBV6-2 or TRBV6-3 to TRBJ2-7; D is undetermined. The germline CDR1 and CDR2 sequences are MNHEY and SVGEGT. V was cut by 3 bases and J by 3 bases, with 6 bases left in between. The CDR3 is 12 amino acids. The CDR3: CASSYGVYEQYF. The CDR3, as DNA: TGTGCCAGCAGTTATGGCGTCTACGAGCAGTACTTC.

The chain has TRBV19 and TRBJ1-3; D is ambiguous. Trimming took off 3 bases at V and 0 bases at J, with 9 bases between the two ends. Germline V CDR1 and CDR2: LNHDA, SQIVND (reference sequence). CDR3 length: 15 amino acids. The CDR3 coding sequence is TGTGCCAGTAGTATTTATGAAAGCTCTGGAAACACCATATATTTT. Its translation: CASSIYESSGNTIYF.

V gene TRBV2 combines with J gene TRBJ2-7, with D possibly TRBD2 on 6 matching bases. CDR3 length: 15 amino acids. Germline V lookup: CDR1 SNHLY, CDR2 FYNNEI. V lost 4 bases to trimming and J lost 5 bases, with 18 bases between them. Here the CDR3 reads CASSAGRSPGDEQYF. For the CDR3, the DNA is TGTGCCAGCAGTGCGGGGCGGTCCCCGGGGGACGAGCAGTACTTC.

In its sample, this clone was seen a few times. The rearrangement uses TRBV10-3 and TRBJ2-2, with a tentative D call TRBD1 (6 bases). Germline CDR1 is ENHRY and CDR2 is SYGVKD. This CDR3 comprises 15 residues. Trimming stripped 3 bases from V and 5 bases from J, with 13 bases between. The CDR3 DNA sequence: TGTGCCATCAGTGATGCCAGGGGAAGGACCGGGGAGCTGTTTTTT. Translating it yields CAISDARGRTGELFF.

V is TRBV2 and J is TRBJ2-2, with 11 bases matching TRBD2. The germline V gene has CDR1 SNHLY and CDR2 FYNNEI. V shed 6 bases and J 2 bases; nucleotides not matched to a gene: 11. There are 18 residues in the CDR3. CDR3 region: CASRTILAGAINTGELFF. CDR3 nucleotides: TGTGCCAGCAGGACGATACTAGCGGGAGCGATCAACACCGGGGAGCTGTTTTTT.